This TCR beta chain is from a study of CD4+ T cells in melanoma. Findings and caveats of the study: A reported correlation linked neoantigen-specific CD4+ T cells to CD8+, macrophage and B cell function.

TCRdb keeps only in-frame clones here, not all; method: immunoSEQ multiplex PCR. The table lists 20,000 or so clones, over 75% of them singletons. Concerning this clone: Its target is unknown.

There are 14 residues in the CDR3. From germline, CDR1 is SGHNT and CDR2 YYREEE (reference sequence). V was cut by 2 bases and J by 3 bases, with 11 bases left in between. The chain carries TRBV5-4 and TRBJ1-1, with unresolved D. The source is a human donor with melanoma. DNA of the CDR3: TGTGCCAGCAGCTTCGGAGCCGAGGACACTGAAGCTTTCTTT. This sequence encodes CASSFGAEDTEAFF.